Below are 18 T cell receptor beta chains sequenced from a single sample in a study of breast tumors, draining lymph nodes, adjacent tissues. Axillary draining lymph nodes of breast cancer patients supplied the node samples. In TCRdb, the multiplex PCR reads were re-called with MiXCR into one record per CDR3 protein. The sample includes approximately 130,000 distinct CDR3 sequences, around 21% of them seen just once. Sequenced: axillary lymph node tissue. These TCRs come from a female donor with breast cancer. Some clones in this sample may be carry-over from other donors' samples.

The CDR3 bases are TGTGCCAGCAGCCCGACCCTAACAGGGTCTAACTATGGCTACACCTTC. It translates to CASSPTLTGSNYGYTF. The chain employs TRBV3-1 and TRBJ1-2; TRBD1 might be the D (6 bases). The V end lost 4 bases, the J end lost 0 bases, and 15 bases lay between the germline ends. Germline V CDR1 and CDR2: LGHDT, YNNKEL (reference sequence). This CDR3 spans 16 amino acids.

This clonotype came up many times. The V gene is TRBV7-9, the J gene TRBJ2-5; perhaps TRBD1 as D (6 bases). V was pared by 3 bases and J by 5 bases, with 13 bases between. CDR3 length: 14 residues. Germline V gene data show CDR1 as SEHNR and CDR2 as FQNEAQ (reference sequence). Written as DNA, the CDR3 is TGTGCCAGCAGCTTGGCAACAGGGAGCGAGACCCAGTACTTC. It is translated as CASSLATGSETQYF. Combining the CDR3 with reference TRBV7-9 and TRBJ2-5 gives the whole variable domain DTGVSQNPRHKITKRGQNVTFRCDPISEHNRLYWYRQTLGQGPEFLTYFQNEAQLEKSRLLSDRFSAERPKGSFSTLEIQRTEQGDSAMYLCASSLATGSETQYFGPGTRLLVL.

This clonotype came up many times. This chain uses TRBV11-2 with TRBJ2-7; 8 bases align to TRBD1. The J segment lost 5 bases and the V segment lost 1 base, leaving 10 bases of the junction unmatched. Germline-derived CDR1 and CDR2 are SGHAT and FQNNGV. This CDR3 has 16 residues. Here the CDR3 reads CASSLVGQGEGNEQYF. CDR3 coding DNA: TGTGCCAGCAGCTTAGTAGGACAGGGCGAGGGCAACGAGCAGTACTTC.

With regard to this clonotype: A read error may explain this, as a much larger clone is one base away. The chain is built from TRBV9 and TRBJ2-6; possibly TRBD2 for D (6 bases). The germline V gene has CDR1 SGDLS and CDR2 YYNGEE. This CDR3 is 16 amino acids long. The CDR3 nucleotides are TGTGCCAGCAGCGTATTCCCGCCTGGAGGGGTCAACGTCCTGACTTTC. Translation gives CASSVFPPGGVNVLTF.

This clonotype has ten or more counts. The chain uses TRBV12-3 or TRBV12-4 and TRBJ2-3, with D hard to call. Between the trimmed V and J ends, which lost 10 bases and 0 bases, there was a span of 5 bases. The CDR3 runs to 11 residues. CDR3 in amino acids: CATRSTDTQYF. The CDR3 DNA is TGTGCCACGCGGAGCACAGATACGCAGTATTTT.

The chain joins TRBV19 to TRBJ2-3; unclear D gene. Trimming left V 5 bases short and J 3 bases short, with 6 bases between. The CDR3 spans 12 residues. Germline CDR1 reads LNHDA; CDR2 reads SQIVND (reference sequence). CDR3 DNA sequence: TGTGCCAGTAGTCCGCGAACAGATACGCAGTATTTT. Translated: CASSPRTDTQYF.

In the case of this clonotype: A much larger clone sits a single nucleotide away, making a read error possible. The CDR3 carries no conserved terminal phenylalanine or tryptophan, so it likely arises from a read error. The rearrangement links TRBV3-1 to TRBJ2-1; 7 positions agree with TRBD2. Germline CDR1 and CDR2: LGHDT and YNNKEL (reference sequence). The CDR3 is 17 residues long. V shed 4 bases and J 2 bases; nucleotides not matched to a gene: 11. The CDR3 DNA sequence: TGTGCCAGCAGCCCGTCCTTATGGAGCGGGACCTACAATGAGCAGTTCCTC. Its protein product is CASSPSLWSGTYNEQFL.

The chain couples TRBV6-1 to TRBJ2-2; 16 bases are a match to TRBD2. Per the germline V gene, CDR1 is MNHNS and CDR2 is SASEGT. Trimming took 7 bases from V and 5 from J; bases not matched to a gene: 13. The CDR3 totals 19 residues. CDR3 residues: CASKADRGLAGGPTGELFF. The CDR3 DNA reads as TGTGCCAGCAAAGCGGACAGGGGACTAGCGGGAGGGCCGACCGGGGAGCTGTTTTTT.

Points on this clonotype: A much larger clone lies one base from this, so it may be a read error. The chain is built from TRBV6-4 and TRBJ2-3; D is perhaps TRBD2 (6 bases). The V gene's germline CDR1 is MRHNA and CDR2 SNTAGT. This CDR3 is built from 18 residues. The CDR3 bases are TGTACCAGCAGCGGTGGAGGGGATCGGAATATGAGAACAGATACGCAGTATTTT. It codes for CTSSGGGDRNMRTDTQYF.

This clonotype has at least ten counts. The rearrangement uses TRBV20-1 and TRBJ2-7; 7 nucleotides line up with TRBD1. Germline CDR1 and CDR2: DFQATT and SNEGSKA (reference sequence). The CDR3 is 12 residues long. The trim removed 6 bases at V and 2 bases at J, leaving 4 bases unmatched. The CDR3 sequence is CSAGGQTYEQYF. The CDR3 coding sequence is TGCAGTGCAGGGGGACAGACCTACGAGCAGTACTTC.

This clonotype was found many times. The CDR3, as DNA: TGTGCCAGCAGTGAAGTGGTCAATGAGCAGTTCTTC. Translation gives CASSEVVNEQFF. The genes are TRBV6-1 and TRBJ2-1; D not resolved. With 1 base removed from V and 6 bases from J, the gap between germline ends came to 4 bases. Germline CDR1 is MNHNS and CDR2 is SASEGT. The CDR3 sequence is 12 residues long.

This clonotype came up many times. CDR3 coding DNA: TGTGCCAGCTCACCGACAGGGGCGGGCGAGCAGTACTTC. This sequence encodes CASSPTGAGEQYF. This rearrangement joins TRBV18 to TRBJ2-7; 8 nucleotides match TRBD1. The CDR3 is made up of 13 amino acids. J was trimmed by 6 bases and V by 3 bases; bases with no gene match: 4. CDR1 is KGHSH, CDR2 LQKENI, per germline.

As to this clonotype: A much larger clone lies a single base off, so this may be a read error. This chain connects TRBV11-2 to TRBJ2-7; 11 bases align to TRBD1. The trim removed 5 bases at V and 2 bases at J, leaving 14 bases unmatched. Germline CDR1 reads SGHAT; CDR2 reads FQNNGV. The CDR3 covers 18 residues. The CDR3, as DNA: TGTGCCAGCAGCCGGACAGGGGGCGCAAACTCAGGCGCCTACGAGCAGTACTTC. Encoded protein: CASSRTGGANSGAYEQYF. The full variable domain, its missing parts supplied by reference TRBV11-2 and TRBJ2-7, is EAGVAQSPRYKIIEKRQSVAFWCNPISGHATLYWYQQILGQGPKLLIQFQNNGVVDDSQLPKDRFSAERLKGVDSTLKIQPAKLEDSAVYLCASSRTGGANSGAYEQYFGPGTRLTVT.

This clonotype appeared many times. CDR3 DNA: TGTGCCTGGGACCGTGGGAGCTCCTACAATGAGCAGTTCTTC. Amino acids: CAWDRGSSYNEQFF. This chain connects TRBV30 to TRBJ2-1; perhaps TRBD2 as D (5 bases). Germline loops: CDR1 GTSNPN, CDR2 SVGIG (reference sequence). The V gene lost 5 bases and the J gene lost 0 bases, with 11 bases spanning the gap. The CDR3 has 14 amino acids.

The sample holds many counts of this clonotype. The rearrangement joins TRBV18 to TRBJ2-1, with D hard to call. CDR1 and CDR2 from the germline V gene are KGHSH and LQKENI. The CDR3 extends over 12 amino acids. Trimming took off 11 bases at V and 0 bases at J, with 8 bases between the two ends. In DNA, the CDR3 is TGTGCCGTAAGGAGCTCCTACAATGAGCAGTTCTTC. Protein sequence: CAVRSSYNEQFF.

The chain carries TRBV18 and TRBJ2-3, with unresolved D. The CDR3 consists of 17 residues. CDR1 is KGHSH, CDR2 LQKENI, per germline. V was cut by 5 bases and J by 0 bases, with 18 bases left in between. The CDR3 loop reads CASSFLTRGTSTDTQYF. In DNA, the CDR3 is TGTGCCAGCTCATTCCTAACTCGAGGAACTAGCACAGATACGCAGTATTTT.

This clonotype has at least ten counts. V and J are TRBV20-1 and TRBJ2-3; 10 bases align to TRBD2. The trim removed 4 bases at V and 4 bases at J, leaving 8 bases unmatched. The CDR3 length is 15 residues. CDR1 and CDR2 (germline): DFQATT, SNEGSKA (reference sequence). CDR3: CSAKPLAGASDTQYF. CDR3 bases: TGCAGTGCTAAACCCCTAGCGGGAGCATCAGATACGCAGTATTTT.

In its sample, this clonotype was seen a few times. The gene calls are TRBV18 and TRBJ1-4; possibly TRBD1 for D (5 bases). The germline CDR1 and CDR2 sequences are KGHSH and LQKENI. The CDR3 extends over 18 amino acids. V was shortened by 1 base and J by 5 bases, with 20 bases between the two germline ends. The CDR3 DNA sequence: TGTGCCAGCTCACCACGTCCCCCCTGGGACCGGCGGAATGAAAAACTGTTTTTT. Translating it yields CASSPRPPWDRRNEKLFF.